The entry below gives a single TCR beta chain sequence along with its context. CDR1 is SNHLY, CDR2 FYNNEI, per germline. Germline trimming cut 4 bases from V and 5 bases from J; bases unmatched to any gene: 12. This CDR3 comprises 16 residues. The source of the sample is a study of response to subunit inactivated influenza vaccine. TCRdb redid the calling of the RT-PCR reads with MiXCR, one entry per CDR3 protein. Seen here are roughly 780,000 distinct CDR3 sequences, approximately 17% observed once, and the top ten hold approximately 11%. This clonotype was obtained from a man aged 45 to 65 who received an inactivated influenza vaccine. The chain combines TRBV2 with TRBJ2-3, with TRBD2 matching over 7 bases. Sequencing used PBMCs from blood, obtained roughly 5 days after vaccination. DNA for the CDR3: TGTGCCAGCAGTGTCCAGGCGGGAGTGAGAGGAGATACGCAGTATTTT. Translation gives CASSVQAGVRGDTQYF.